This TCR beta chain was retrieved from a study of T-cell reconstitution after alpha-beta-depleted transplantation in children. The V segment lost 4 bases and the J segment 2 bases; nucleotides outside the gene matches: 3. CDR3 length: 16 residues. The V gene's germline CDR1 is ENHRY and CDR2 SYGVKD. The table lists this clonotype with many counts. Preparation of the TCRbeta library used unique molecular identifiers. TCRdb itself ran the PCR reads through MiXCR, one entry per CDR3 protein. The data contain hundreds of thousands of distinct CDR3 sequences, around 9.5% of them singletons. The input for sequencing was PBMCs from the stem cell graft donor, taken from the stem cell graft. This rearrangement joins TRBV10-3 to TRBJ2-1; 12 bases are a match to TRBD2. The TCR was taken from a human donor who donated a stem cell graft to a child with acute lymphoblastic leukemia. The CDR3 here is CAISGSSGGAYNEQFF. The CDR3 DNA reads as TGTGCCATCAGTGGCTCTAGCGGGGGGGCCTACAATGAGCAGTTCTTC.